This T cell receptor beta chain emerged from a study of cytomegalovirus exposure and HLA in healthy donors (dated by TCRdb to 2015 to 2018). Regarding the study in general: In an earlier analysis of several hundred of the donors, around 300 Gb of sequence data and approximately 120 million unique TCR beta sequences from approximately 180 million T cells were reported. Both class I and class II loci were covered by HLA typing, at four-digit resolution. In a later genetic analysis, genome-wide SNP genotypes for about 55% of the roughly 700 donors were used, and that subset was treated as a discovery cohort. Donor age, sex, ethnicity and CMV serostatus were compiled alongside the repertoire data. Roughly five DR-DQ haplotypes were handled as single units for association and clustering, since linkage in the cohort was strong. Every repertoire in the discovery cohort had been generated on one and the same sequencing platform. The study combined high-throughput TCR immunosequencing, statistical association of individual TCRs with disease status, and machine learning to predict cytomegalovirus infection status. Typing coverage differed by locus: A, B, C, DRB1 and DQB1 were typed in roughly 629-640 donors, DQA1 in about 500, DPA1 in approximately 600, and DPB1 in 472. On average, around 200,000 unique TCR beta nucleotide sequences were sequenced per donor among 300 to 500 genotyped donors of the cohort, with about 17% of those sequences being non-productive. The study profiled the T cell repertoires of hundreds of subjects by immunosequencing and related them to cytomegalovirus serostatus. Rather than drawing on any new phenotypic data, the later analysis identified candidate immune exposures from TCR beta sequences and the way those sequences occurred across donors. Of the roughly 400 genotyped donors, approximately 80% were placed in the genetic ancestry cluster associated with self-reported Caucasian donors. A later analysis re-examined previously published TCR beta repertoires from more than 650 donors and added high-resolution HLA genotyping to investigate patterns of TCR occurrence. The study aimed to test whether signatures of past pathogen exposure could be identified by cataloging public T cell receptors. Along with the approximately 650-subject first cohort, a separate validation cohort of over 90 different subjects was used. In an earlier analysis of a few hundred of the donors, high-throughput TCR beta sequencing was used to judge whether each TCR beta V gene segment behaved as functional or pseudogenic. An early release covering some 640 HLA-typed donors comprised about 300 gigabases of sequencing data and around 80 million unique TCR sequences.

This clone showed up just a few times. Its cognate antigen has yet to be identified. There are no base qualities to consult, and no much larger clone falls within one base. What the authors observed across the whole study: Because counts were too low, about 18 rarely observed V segments, including chromosome 9 orphons, were left out of the earlier analysis of approximately 500 of the donors. In both the original and validation cohorts, the classifier was reported to diagnose cytomegalovirus status with high specificity and sensitivity. Because HLA typing was missing for some donors at each locus, association tests included only the typed subset. A further reported finding was that TCR beta sequences accurately predicted the HLA-A and HLA-B alleles for most subjects in the first cohort. While some public TCRs were present in many individuals, most TCR sequences turned up only very rarely across donors. Compared with the roughly 700-donor mean, donors in an Asian-associated ancestry cluster had fewer N-insertions in productive TCRs, according to a later genetic analysis. For the cohort, immune exposure information was limited to CMV serostatus. In a later analysis, several top co-occurrence clusters were reported to appear linked to parvovirus B19, influenza, CMV and Epstein-Barr virus. A cluster of highly shared sequence variants was judged likely to be a technical artifact of the sequencing pipeline. In vitro tests confirmed that a few of the cytomegalovirus-associated TCR beta chains recognize cytomegalovirus antigens. Broadly in line with IMGT annotations, most TCR beta V segments showed up in productive rearrangements about 87% or about 30% of the time in an earlier analysis of roughly 590 of the donors. The presence/absence analyses assumed that sequencing depth was roughly uniform across donors, and that assumption may not be true. In a later analysis, HLA-associated TCR beta chains showed more clonal expansion and lower generation probabilities than non-associated chains that were equally common. Linkage disequilibrium might explain the correlated functional status among segregating V segments, but an unknown experimental factor could not be ruled out. The cohort was sequenced for TCR beta chains only, and without alpha or paired-chain data the features that could be detected were limited. In a later genetic analysis, a missense DCLRE1C variant was associated with V-gene and J-gene trimming of TCR beta chains, and the association was replicated in an independent cohort. When HLA alleles, especially DR and DQ, strongly co-occurred, attributing TCR associations to individual alleles was difficult. In a later analysis, most CMV-associated TCR beta chains were found to appear HLA-restricted, with HLA associations seemingly driven largely by CMV exposure. It was suggested by the authors that the approach could potentially be generalized to other disease states and immunological phenotypes. The 87-base-pair reads could not distinguish some IMGT-functional V segments, including TRBV6-2 and TRBV6-3, so those segments were excluded. In a later analysis, the rate of TCR association differed among HLA loci, with DRB1 alleles having the most associated TCRs and HLA-C alleles having the fewest. At a false discovery rate of 0.05, a later analysis linked 15,000 to 20,000 TCR beta sequences to specific HLA alleles. A total of some 180 TCR beta chains were listed by the study as associated with cytomegalovirus.

The cohort comprised around 690 healthy bone marrow donors. At the time of sampling, all cohort members were nominally healthy, though unrecorded immune exposures were likely present. The donor tested CMV seropositive, placing the donor among the approximately 290 seropositive members of the cohort. A peripheral blood sample was collected from each donor, and TCR beta sequencing was performed on peripheral blood mononuclear cells. Genomic DNA was extracted from the blood cell samples with the Qiagen DNeasy Blood Extraction Kit. CDR1 and CDR2 (LNHDA, SQIVND) derive from the germline V gene (reference sequence). Counted from cysteine to phenylalanine, this CDR3 has 15 amino acids. Solely the CDR3 DNA is kept, with 45 bases framed from the first base. V loses 3 bases at its end and J loses 0 bases; junction bases beyond the gene matches: 1. The library was made by the immunoSEQ multiplex PCR assay. For the multiplex PCR, a mixture combining 60 forward primers for TCR Vbeta segments and 13 reverse primers for TCR Jbeta segments was used. The CDR3 region of rearranged TCR beta genes was amplified from genomic DNA with a multiplex PCR assay. Amplified TCR beta libraries were sequenced as 87-base-pair reads on the Illumina HiSeq System. The paper's data handling went like this. Across the roughly 670 repertoires, a later analysis counted tens of millions of unique TCR beta chains, roughly 11 million of which were shared by at least two donors. Raw reads were error-corrected and collapsed into unique sequences with a nearest-neighbor algorithm that merged closely related sequences to remove PCR and sequencing errors. To assign V, D and J gene segments, CDR3 sequences were aligned to IMGT reference sequences. For a sequence to be retained, a match of at least six nucleotides was required to both a V gene segment and a J gene segment. A rearrangement counted as productive if the CDR3 had no stop codons and remained in frame with V and J, and every other rearrangement counted as non-productive. Following IMGT convention, CDR3 was defined as the stretch from the second conserved V-encoded cysteine up to the conserved J-encoded phenylalanine. In an earlier analysis of 550 to 650 of the donors, sequences lacking an unambiguous match to a single V gene segment were excluded. An earlier analysis of several hundred of the donors classified V segments as functional when productive rearrangements were above 56.7% and as segregating when the standard deviation between donors was above 5%. A statistical classification framework was built to diagnose cytomegalovirus status from the catalog of TCR beta chain sequences. In a later analysis, V and J genes were assigned by comparing TCR nucleotide sequences against IMGT/GENE-DB human TR gene sequences. Using the TCRdist pipeline, a later analysis assigned CDR3 sequences along with most-parsimonious VDJ recombination scenarios. In a later analysis, every TCR beta chain was defined by the combination of its CDR3 amino acid sequence and its V-gene family, and reads without a unique V-gene family were dropped. As a way to deal with suspected cross-contamination and a sequencing artifact, a later analysis dropped roughly 620 nucleotide sequences that were highly shared and had low generation probability. In a later analysis, a clonal expansion index for each public chain was calculated from normalized within-repertoire ranks of inferred template counts. In a later analysis, generation probabilities were computed with a VDJ recombination model fitted to out-of-frame rearrangements, and the resulting probabilities were checked against IGoR. In a later analysis, hypergeometric tests were used to score TCR-TCR, TCR-HLA and TCR-CMV co-occurrence, with a repertoire-size bias correction applied to TCR pairs. A later analysis estimated false discovery rates by permuting HLA or CMV assignments 20 times. In a later analysis, co-occurring TCRs were grouped using DBSCAN, with TCRdist sequence similarity added in when clustering inside HLA-allele-positive subsets. For co-occurrence clustering, repertoires with fewer than 30,000 or more than 120,000 public chains were excluded, along with five repertoires with anomalous nucleotide sharing. TCRdb stores this immuneACCESS table with in-frame sequences only. Part of the clones is absent; in the studies checked, under half of the shortfall reflects unresolved V genes, and no reason is known for the rest. V, J and clone size are those of that table, while D and trimming were read from the DNA. The sample includes about 100,000 clones, with around 80% observed a single time. Of the sample, just under 4% is held by the ten largest clones.

The V and J genes are TRBV19 and TRBJ2-1, with TRBD2 matching 8 junction bases. The source of this sequence is a woman aged 50 to 60 in good health and CMV-seropositive. Material: PBMCs. The DNA is as follows: TGTGCCAGTAGTATGGGGACTAGCTCCTACAATGAGCAGTTCTTC. Its translation reads: CASSMGTSSYNEQFF.